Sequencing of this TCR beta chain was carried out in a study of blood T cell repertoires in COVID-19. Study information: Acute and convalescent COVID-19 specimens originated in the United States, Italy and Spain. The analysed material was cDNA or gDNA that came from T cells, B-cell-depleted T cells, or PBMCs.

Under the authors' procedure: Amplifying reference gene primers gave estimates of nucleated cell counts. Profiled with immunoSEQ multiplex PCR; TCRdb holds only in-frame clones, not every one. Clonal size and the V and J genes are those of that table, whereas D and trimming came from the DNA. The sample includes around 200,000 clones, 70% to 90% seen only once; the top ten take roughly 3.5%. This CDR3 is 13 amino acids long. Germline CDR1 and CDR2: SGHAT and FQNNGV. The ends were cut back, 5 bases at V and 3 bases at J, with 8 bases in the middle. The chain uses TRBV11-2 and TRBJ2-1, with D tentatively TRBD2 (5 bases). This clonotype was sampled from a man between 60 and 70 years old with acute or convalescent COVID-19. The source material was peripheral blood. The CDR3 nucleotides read TGTGCCAGCAGCCAGGAGGACTACAATGAGCAGTTCTTC. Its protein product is CASSQEDYNEQFF.